This T cell receptor beta chain was identified in a study of radiotherapy plus CTLA-4 blockade in lung cancer. Study-level background: Patients showed objective responses in about 20% of cases, and disease control was achieved by around 30%.

V lost 4 bases and J lost 4, with 13 bases in between. The V gene's germline CDR1 is SGHAT and CDR2 FQDESV (reference sequence). CDR3 length: 15 residues. Regarding this clone: Its antigen remains unidentified.

Assay used: immunoSEQ multiplex PCR; TCRdb lists only in-frame clones, some missing. Here the sample spans about 87,000 clones, around 86% being singletons. Notes on the study in general: Expansion of tumor-derived TCR clones was observed in blood after radiotherapy plus ipilimumab.

The origin of this receptor is a human donor with non-small cell lung cancer that progressed on radiotherapy plus ipilimumab. This rearrangement joins TRBV11-1 to TRBJ1-4, with TRBD1 as a possible D gene (6 bases). Sequenced here: peripheral blood, sampled from a patient treated with radiotherapy plus ipilimumab. This CDR3 reads CASSSPGHLNEKLFF. The CDR3 DNA follows: TGTGCCAGCAGCTCGCCGGGACACCTTAATGAAAAACTGTTTTTT. The full variable domain, its missing parts supplied by reference TRBV11-1 and TRBJ1-4, is EAEVAQSPRYKITEKSQAVAFWCDPISGHATLYWYRQILGQGPELLVQFQDESVVDDSQLPKDRFSAERLKGVDSTLKIQPAELGDSAMYLCASSSPGHLNEKLFFGSGTQLSVL.